This entry lists 3 T cell receptor beta chains sequenced from one sample in a study of vaccination and CD4 T cells after COVID-19. What these receptors recognize is not known. Treatment here: roughly ten-day PBMC culture with coronavirus spike peptide pools or control peptides (ViraFEST assay). The Oncomine TCR Beta short-read assay sequenced DNA from cultured CD4+ T cells. A single record per CDR3 protein comes from TCRdb applying MiXCR to the PCR reads. This repertoire shows about 15,000 distinct CDR3 sequences, about three quarters found once; its top ten account for roughly 5%. The sequencing sample was made of CD4+ T cells from blood, cultured in vitro. Every receptor here comes from a human donor who had recovered from COVID-19.

CDR3 bases: TGTGCCAGCAGTTATGCCGGGACTAGGTTTGACGAGCAGTACTTC. Protein: CASSYAGTRFDEQYF. The rearrangement links TRBV6-5 to TRBJ2-7, with TRBD2 identical over 8 bases. Germline lookup yields CDR1 MNHEY and CDR2 SVGAGI. V shed 3 bases, J shed 5 bases, and the junction held 9 bases outside the gene matches. The CDR3 has 15 amino acids.

On this clonotype itself: Sequence at one end of the junction differs from germline and may be a read error. The J gene is TRBJ1-2, the V gene TRBV20-1, with D hard to call. The CDR3 has 14 residues. CDR1 is DFQATT, CDR2 SNEGSKA, per germline (reference sequence). DNA of the CDR3: TGTAGTGCTAGAGTAGGACCGGAAAACTATGGCTACACCTTC. Residues: CSARVGPENYGYTF.

This clonotype showed up just a few times. The chain joins TRBV24-1 to TRBJ1-5; TRBD1 matches 7 bases. V dropped 2 bases and J dropped 4; count of bases not matched to a gene: 13. Germline CDR1 KGHDR, CDR2 SFDVKD. The CDR3 contains 18 residues. DNA of the CDR3: TGTGCCACCAGTGATTCCCGGACAGGACCAATGACGAATCAGCCCCAGCATTTT. It is translated as CATSDSRTGPMTNQPQHF.